This T cell receptor beta chain was documented in a study of T cells in Graves' hyperthyroidism and ophthalmopathy. Study-wide context: At the time of initial diagnosis and before any treatment, peripheral blood was collected.

Points from the study as a whole: Before onset, by a median of approximately 6.2 months, the model predicted ophthalmopathy. Blood also carried most thyroid clonotypes expanded above 0.001.

V dropped 3 bases and J dropped 7 bases, with 19 bases sitting between them. The CDR3 is made up of 15 amino acids. Germline values: CDR1 MDHEN, CDR2 SYDVKM. Template material for amplifying TCR beta CDR3 regions consisted of RNA transcripts. The HTBI set primed first-round TCR CDR3 RT-PCR. TCRdb ran MiXCR on the multiplex PCR reads and lists one entry per CDR3 protein. Altogether 640,000 or so distinct CDR3 sequences are present, roughly 14% being singletons, with the ten largest covering about 4%. There are many counts of this clonotype. The antigen is not known. Sequenced input: blood. The chain carries TRBV28 and TRBJ2-7; D unclear. The source is a woman aged 40 to 50 with Graves' ophthalmopathy. CDR3 sequence (DNA): TGTGCCAGCAGTTTCGCCGCTGGGCCCCTACGGGAGCAGTACTTC. Encoded protein: CASSFAAGPLREQYF.